This note documents a single TCR beta chain sequence. The antigen is not known. Using immunoSEQ multiplex PCR, the repertoire was profiled, and TCRdb retains in-frame clones only, with some absent. The sample holds 20,000 to 25,000 clones, 90% seen once. The record originates from a study of PD-L1 blockade in urothelial cancer. The cohort comprised individuals with locally advanced or metastatic urothelial carcinoma. Pretreatment and on-treatment samples were taken, numbering 1 to 8 per patient. From germline, CDR1 is LGHNA and CDR2 YSLEER. The V and J ends lost 4 bases and 4 bases respectively, with 14 bases between them. The length of the CDR3 is 15 residues. Study findings and constraints: More expansion of tumor-associated blood clones, seen at 3 weeks, marked durable-benefit patients.

The specimen was PBMCs, collected around atezolizumab (anti-PD-L1) treatment. The genes are TRBV4-3 and TRBJ2-1, with a weak D call TRBD1 (5 bases). The sequence derives from a woman in her sixties with urothelial cancer. The CDR3 here is CASSLELQGYNEQFF. The CDR3 coding sequence is TGCGCCAGCAGCCTAGAACTGCAGGGTTACAATGAGCAGTTCTTC.